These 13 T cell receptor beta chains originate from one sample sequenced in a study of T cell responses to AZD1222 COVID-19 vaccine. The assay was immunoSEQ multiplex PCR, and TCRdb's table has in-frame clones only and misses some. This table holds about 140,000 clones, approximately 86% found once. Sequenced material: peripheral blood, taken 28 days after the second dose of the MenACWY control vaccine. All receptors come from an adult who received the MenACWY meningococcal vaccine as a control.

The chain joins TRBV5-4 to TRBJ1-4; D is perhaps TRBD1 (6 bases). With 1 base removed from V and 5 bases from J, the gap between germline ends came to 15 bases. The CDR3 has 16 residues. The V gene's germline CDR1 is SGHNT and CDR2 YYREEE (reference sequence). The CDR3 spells CASSLQLGGGNEKLFF. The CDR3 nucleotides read TGTGCCAGCAGCTTGCAATTAGGGGGAGGGAATGAAAAACTGTTTTTT.

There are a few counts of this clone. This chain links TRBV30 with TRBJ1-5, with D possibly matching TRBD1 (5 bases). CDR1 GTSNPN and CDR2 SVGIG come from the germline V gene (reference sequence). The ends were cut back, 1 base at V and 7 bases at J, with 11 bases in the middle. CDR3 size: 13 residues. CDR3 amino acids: CAWSEYGTQPQHF. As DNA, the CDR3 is TGTGCCTGGAGTGAGTACGGGACCCAGCCCCAGCATTTT.

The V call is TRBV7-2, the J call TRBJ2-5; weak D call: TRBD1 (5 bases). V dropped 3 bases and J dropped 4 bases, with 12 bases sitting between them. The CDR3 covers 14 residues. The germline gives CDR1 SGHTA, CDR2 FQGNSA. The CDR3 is CASSFRQFGETQYF. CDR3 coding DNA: TGTGCCAGCAGCTTTCGACAGTTCGGAGAGACCCAGTACTTC.

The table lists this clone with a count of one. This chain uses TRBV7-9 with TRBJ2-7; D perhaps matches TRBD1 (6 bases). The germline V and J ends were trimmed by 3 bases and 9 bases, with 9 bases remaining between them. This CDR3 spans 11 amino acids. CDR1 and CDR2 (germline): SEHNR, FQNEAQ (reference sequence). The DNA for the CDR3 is TGTGCCAGCAGCTTGGGGGCACGGCAGTACTTC. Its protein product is CASSLGARQYF.

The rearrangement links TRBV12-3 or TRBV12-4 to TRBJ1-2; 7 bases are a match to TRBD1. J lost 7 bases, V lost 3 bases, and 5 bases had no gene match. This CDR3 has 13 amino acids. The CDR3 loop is CASSFDRVGGYTF. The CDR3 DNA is TGTGCCAGCAGTTTCGACAGGGTGGGTGGCTACACCTTC.

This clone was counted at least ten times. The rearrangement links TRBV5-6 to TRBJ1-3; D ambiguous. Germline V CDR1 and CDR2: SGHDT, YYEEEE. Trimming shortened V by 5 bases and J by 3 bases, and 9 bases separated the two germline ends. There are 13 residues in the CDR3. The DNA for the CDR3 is TGTGCCAGCAGTTTGCCCAGTGGAAACACCATATATTTT. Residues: CASSLPSGNTIYF.

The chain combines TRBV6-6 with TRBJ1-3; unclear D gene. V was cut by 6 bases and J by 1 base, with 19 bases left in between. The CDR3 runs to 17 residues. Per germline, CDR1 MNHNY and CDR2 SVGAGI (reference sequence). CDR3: CASRRYSEGSSGNTIYF. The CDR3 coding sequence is TGTGCCAGCAGGCGATACAGCGAAGGATCGTCTGGAAACACCATATATTTT.

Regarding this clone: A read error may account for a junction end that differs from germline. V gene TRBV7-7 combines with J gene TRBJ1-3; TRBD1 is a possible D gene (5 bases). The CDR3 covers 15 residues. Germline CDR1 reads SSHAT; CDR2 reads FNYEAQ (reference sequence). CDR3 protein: CASSLDQGPGNTIYF. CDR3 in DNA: TGTGCTAGCAGCTTAGATCAGGGCCCGGGAAACACCATATATTTT.

The CDR3 DNA is TGTGCCAGCAGCCAAGGGGACAGGGTGGCTTTCTTT. As protein: CASSQGDRVAFF. This chain connects TRBV3-1 (or the pseudogene TRBV3-2) to TRBJ1-1, with 9 bases matching TRBD1. Germline V gives CDR1 LGHDT, CDR2 YNNKEL (reference sequence). Losses at the gene ends were 1 base for V and 11 bases for J; bases not matched to a gene: 2. The CDR3 spans 12 residues.

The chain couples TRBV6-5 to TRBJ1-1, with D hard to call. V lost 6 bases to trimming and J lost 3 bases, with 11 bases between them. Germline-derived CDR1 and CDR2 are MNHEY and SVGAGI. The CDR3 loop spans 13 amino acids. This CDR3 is CASSRLYDTEAFF. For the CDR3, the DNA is TGTGCCAGCAGCCGGCTCTACGACACTGAAGCTTTCTTT.

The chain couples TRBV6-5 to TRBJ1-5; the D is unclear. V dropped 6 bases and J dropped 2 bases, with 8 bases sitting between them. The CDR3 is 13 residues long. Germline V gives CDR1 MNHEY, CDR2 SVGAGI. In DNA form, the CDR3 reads TGTGCCAGCAGCCTGCGAGGCAATCAGCCCCAGCATTTT. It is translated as CASSLRGNQPQHF.

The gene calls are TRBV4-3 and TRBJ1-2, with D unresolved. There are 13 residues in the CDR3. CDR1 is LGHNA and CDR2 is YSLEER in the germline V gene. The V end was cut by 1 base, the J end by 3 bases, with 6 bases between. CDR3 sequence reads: CASSQVGDYGYTF. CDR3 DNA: TGCGCCAGCAGCCAAGTTGGGGACTATGGCTACACCTTC.

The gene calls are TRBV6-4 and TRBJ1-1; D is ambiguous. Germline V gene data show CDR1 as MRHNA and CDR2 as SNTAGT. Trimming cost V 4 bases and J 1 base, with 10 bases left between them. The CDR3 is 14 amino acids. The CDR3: CASSVEAWNTEAFF. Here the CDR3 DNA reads TGTGCCAGCAGTGTGGAGGCTTGGAACACTGAAGCTTTCTTT.